This T cell receptor (beta chain) was retrieved from a study of monozygotic twins with inflammatory bowel disease. Study-wide findings and caveats: The sharing of clonotypes with others was lower in IBD patients than in healthy twins, especially with disease activity.

The unique tags termed UMIs, each holding a 6-nucleotide sample barcode, were added by means of template switching. Reprocessing the 5' RACE reads, TCRdb reports a single entry for every CDR3 protein and omits DNA. The table lists around 150,000 distinct CDR3 sequences. Germline V gene sequence: CDR1 WSHSY, CDR2 SAAADI. The CDR3 runs 15 residues. Blood samples, whole and unsorted for T cells, yielded the isolated total RNA. Notes on this clonotype: Its antigen is undetermined.

The TCR comes from a human donor with ulcerative colitis or Crohn's disease, or a healthy co-twin of an affected twin (not recorded which). The V gene is TRBV10-2, the J gene TRBJ2-1; TCRdb's D call of TRBD2 is untestable without DNA. The specimen sequenced was blood. This CDR3 reads CASSVGPTRYNEQFF.